The present TCR beta chain was sequenced within a study of CD8+CD57+ T cells in acquired aplastic anemia. For CDR3 and TCR beta VDJ profiling, genomic DNA was the template used. Using its own MiXCR run on the reads, TCRdb lists one record per CDR3 protein. The top ten clones hold 20% of a sample with some 200,000 distinct CDR3 sequences, around 50% of them seen once. Patients picked for sequencing had shown CD8+CD57+ cell expansion detected by flow cytometry. The germline gives CDR1 SGHRS, CDR2 YFSETQ. J was trimmed by 2 bases and V by 0 bases; bases with no gene match: 6. The CDR3 extends over 16 amino acids.

The sample taken for sequencing was sorted CD4+, CD8+, or CD8+CD57+ T cells (not recorded which) from PBMCs. This TCR was recovered from a human donor with aplastic anemia. V and J are TRBV5-1 and TRBJ1-2, with 8 bases fitting TRBD1. CDR3 loop: CASSLGPGTGNYGYTF. CDR3 bases: TGCGCCAGCAGCTTGGGGCCAGGGACAGGAAACTATGGCTACACCTTC.